These 6 T cell receptor beta chains share one sample of origin, sequenced in a study of T cell responses to AZD1222 COVID-19 vaccine. Here immunoSEQ multiplex PCR was the method, and the copy in TCRdb shows in-frame clones only, minus some. The sample has 66,000 or so clones, approximately 85% seen once. The starting material was peripheral blood, obtained on day 0 of MenACWY control vaccination. The receptors come from an adult in good health.

The chain combines TRBV9 with TRBJ2-1; D may be TRBD1 or TRBD2 (5 bases each). CDR3 size: 13 residues. Trimming took off 0 bases at V and 9 bases at J, with 10 bases between the two ends. Germline V gives CDR1 SGDLS, CDR2 YYNGEE. Here the CDR3 reads CASSVVAGSEQFF. The CDR3 region has the DNA TGTGCCAGCAGCGTAGTTGCAGGGAGTGAGCAGTTCTTC.

The chain combines TRBV12-3 or TRBV12-4 with TRBJ2-3; D is unclear. This CDR3 is built from 13 residues. V lost 6 bases, J lost 1 base, and 8 bases lay in between. This CDR3 reads CASRPRGTDTQYF. DNA for the CDR3: TGTGCCAGCAGACCCAGAGGCACAGATACGCAGTATTTT.

This chain joins TRBV6-2 or TRBV6-3 and TRBJ1-5, with TRBD1 matching 9 bases. The germline V gene has CDR1 MNHEY and CDR2 SVGEGT. CDR3 size: 15 residues. J lost 6 bases, V lost 5 bases, and 8 bases had no gene match. CDR3 DNA: TGTGCCAGCAGTAGAGGACAGGGGTTTGTTCAGCCCCAGCATTTT. This gives the protein CASSRGQGFVQPQHF.

The chain combines TRBV5-1 with TRBJ2-5; possibly TRBD2 for D (6 bases). The germline gives CDR1 SGHRS, CDR2 YFSETQ. Trimming shortened V by 1 base and J by 4 bases, and 14 bases separated the two germline ends. The CDR3 extends over 15 amino acids. DNA for the CDR3: TGCGCCAGCAGCTTGTTGGGGGGATTTGGAGAGACCCAGTACTTC. Translation gives CASSLLGGFGETQYF.

The chain joins TRBV5-4 to TRBJ2-1; 9 nucleotides agree with TRBD2. This CDR3 is 15 amino acids long. With 0 bases clipped from V and 3 bases from J, the junction kept 1 base outside the gene matches. CDR1 is SGHNT, CDR2 YYREEE, per germline (reference sequence). The CDR3 sequence: CASSLDSGSYNEQFF. The CDR3 nucleotides are TGTGCCAGCAGCTTGGATAGCGGGAGCTACAATGAGCAGTTCTTC. Supplemented by reference TRBV5-4 and TRBJ2-1, the full variable domain reads ETGVTQSPTHLIKTRGQQVTLRCSSQSGHNTVSWYQQALGQGPQFIFQYYREEENGRGNFPPRFSGLQFPNYSSELNVNALELDDSALYLCASSLDSGSYNEQFFGPGTRLTVL.

This clone was seen only once. This sequence joins TRBV3-1 (or the pseudogene TRBV3-2) and TRBJ2-7, with a tentative D call TRBD2 (6 bases). Germline V gene data show CDR1 as LGHDT and CDR2 as YNNKEL (reference sequence). Between the trimmed V and J ends, which lost 1 base and 3 bases, there was a span of 10 bases. The CDR3 runs 14 residues. Written as DNA, the CDR3 is TGTGCCAGCAGCCAAGCGGGGGACCTCTACGAGCAGTACTTC. Amino acid sequence: CASSQAGDLYEQYF.